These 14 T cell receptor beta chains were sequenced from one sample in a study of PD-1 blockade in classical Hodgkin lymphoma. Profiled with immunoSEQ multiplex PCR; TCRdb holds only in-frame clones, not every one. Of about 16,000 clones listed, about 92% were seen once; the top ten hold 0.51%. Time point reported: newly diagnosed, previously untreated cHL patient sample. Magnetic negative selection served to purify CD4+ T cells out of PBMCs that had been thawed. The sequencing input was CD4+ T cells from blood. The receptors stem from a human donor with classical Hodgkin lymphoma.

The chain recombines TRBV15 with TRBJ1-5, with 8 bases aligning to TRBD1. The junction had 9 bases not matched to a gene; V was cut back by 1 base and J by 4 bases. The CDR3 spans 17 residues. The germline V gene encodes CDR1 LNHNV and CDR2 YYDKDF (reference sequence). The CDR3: CATSRARGQGANQPQHF. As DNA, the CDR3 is TGTGCCACCAGCAGAGCTCGGGGGCAGGGGGCGAATCAGCCCCAGCATTTT.

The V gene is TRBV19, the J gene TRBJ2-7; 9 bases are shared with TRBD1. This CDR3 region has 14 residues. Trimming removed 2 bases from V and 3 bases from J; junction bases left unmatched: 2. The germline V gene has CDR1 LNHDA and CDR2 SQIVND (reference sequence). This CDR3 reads CASSIPGQGYEQYF. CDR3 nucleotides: TGTGCCAGTAGTATACCGGGACAGGGCTACGAGCAGTACTTC.

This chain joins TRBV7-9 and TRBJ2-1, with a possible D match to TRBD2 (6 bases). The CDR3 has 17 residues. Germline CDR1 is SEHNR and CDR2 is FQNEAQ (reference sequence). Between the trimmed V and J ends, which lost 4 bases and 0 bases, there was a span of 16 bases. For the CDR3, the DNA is TGTGCCAGCAGCTATCTCGGGGGAGAGGTCTCCTACAATGAGCAGTTCTTC. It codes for CASSYLGGEVSYNEQFF.

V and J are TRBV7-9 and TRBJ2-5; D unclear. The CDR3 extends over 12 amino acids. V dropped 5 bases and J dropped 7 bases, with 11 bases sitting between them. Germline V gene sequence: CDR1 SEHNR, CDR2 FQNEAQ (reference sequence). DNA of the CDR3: TGTGCCAGCAGCCTCCCCCTGGGGACCCAGTACTTC. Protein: CASSLPLGTQYF.

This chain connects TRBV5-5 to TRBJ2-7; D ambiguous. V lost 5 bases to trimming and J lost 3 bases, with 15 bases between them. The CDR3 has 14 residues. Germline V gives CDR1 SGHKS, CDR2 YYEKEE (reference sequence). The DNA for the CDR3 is TGTGCCAGCAGGCCCCCGGGCGTCCTCTACGAGCAGTACTTC. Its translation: CASRPPGVLYEQYF.

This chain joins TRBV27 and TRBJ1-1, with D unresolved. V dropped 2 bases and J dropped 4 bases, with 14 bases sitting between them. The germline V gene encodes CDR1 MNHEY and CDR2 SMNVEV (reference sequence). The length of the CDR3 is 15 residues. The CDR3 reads CASSLTPGRGTEAFF. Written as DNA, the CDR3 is TGTGCCAGCAGTTTAACCCCCGGACGGGGCACTGAAGCTTTCTTT.

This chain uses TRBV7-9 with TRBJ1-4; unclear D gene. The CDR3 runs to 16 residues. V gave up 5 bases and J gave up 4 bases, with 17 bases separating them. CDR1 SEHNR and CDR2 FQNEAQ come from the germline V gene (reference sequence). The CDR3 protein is CASSPILRGFNEKLFF. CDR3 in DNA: TGTGCCAGCAGCCCAATACTCCGGGGATTTAATGAAAAACTGTTTTTT.

CDR3 in amino acids: CASSYSSSNQPQHF. CDR3 sequence (DNA): TGTGCCAGCAGTTACTCTAGCAGCAATCAGCCCCAGCATTTT. The rearrangement uses TRBV6-5 and TRBJ1-5; D uncertain. The CDR3 is 14 amino acids. CDR1 MNHEY and CDR2 SVGAGI come from the germline V gene. Trimming took off 0 bases at V and 1 base at J, with 4 bases between the two ends.

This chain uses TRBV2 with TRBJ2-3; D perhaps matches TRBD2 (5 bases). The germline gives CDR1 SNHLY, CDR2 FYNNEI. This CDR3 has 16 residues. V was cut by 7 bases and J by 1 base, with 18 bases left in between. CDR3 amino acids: CASTFYRERGTDTQYF. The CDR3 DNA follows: TGTGCCAGCACCTTCTACCGGGAAAGGGGCACAGATACGCAGTATTTT.

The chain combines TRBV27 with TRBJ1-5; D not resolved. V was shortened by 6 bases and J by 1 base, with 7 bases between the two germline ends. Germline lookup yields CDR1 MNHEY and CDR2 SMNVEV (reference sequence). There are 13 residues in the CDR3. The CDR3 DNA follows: TGTGCCAGCAGGCTCAGAAGCAATCAGCCCCAGCATTTT. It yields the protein CASRLRSNQPQHF.

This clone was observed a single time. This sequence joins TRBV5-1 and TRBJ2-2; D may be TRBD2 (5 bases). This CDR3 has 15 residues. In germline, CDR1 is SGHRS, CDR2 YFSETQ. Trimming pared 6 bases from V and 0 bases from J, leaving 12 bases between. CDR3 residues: CASTADGANTGELFF. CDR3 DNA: TGCGCCAGCACGGCGGACGGGGCGAACACCGGGGAGCTGTTTTTT.

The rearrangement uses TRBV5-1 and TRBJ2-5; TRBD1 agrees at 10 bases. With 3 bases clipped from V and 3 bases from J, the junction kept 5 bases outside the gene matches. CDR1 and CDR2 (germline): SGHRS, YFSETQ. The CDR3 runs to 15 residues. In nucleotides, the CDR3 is TGCGCCAGCAGCTCCCGGGACAGGGGCGAAGAGACCCAGTACTTC. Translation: CASSSRDRGEETQYF.

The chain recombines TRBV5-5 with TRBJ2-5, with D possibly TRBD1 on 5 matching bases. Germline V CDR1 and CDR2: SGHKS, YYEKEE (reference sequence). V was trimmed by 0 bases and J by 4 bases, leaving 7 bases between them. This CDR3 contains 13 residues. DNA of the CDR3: TGTGCCAGCAGCTTGGGGCAGGGAGAGACCCAGTACTTC. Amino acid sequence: CASSLGQGETQYF.

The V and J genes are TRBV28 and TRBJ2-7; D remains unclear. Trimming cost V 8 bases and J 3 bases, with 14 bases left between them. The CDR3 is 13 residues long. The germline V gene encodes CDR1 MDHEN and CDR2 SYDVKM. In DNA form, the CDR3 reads TGTGCCAGCGTGCAGCCGCCTGGCTACGAGCAGTACTTC. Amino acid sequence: CASVQPPGYEQYF.